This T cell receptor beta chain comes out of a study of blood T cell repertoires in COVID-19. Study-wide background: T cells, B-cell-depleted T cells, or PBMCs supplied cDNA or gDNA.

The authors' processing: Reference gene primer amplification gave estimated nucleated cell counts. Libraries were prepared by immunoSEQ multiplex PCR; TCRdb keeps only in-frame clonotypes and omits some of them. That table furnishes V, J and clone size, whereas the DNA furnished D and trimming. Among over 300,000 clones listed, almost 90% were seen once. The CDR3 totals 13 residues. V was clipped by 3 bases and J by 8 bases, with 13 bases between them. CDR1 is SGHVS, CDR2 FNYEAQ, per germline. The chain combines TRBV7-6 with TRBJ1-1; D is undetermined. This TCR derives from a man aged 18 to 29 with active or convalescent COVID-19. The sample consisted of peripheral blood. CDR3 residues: CASSLTTSQEAFF. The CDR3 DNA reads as TGTGCCAGCAGCTTGACAACATCGCAAGAAGCTTTCTTT.